The 21 T cell receptor beta chains below were found in one sample sequenced in a study of T cell responses to AZD1222 COVID-19 vaccine. Clones were read by immunoSEQ multiplex PCR, and TCRdb kept only the in-frame ones, dropping some. The table has approximately 200,000 clones, approximately 94% seen once. The sequenced sample was peripheral blood, obtained 28 days after the second dose of the MenACWY control vaccine. These TCRs come from an adult who received the MenACWY meningococcal vaccine as a control.

V is TRBV12-3 or TRBV12-4 and J is TRBJ2-7; perhaps D is TRBD1 or TRBD2 (5 bases each). The CDR3 spans 13 residues. V dropped 10 bases and J dropped 2 bases, with 15 bases sitting between them. The DNA for the CDR3 is TGTGCCACCTCCCGGGACGGCGCCTACGAGCAGTACTTC. Amino acids: CATSRDGAYEQYF.

V usage is TRBV2 and J usage is TRBJ2-3; 10 positions agree with TRBD2. Germline CDR1 SNHLY, CDR2 FYNNEI. The CDR3 totals 15 residues. V was pared by 5 bases and J by 2 bases, with 4 bases of the junction left unmatched. In DNA, the CDR3 is TGTGCCAGCAGTTTAGCGGGGGGAAACACAGATACGCAGTATTTT. Protein: CASSLAGGNTDTQYF. Full variable domain (outside the CDR3, taken from reference TRBV2 and TRBJ2-3): EPEVTQTPSHQVTQMGQEVILRCVPISNHLYFYWYRQILGQKVEFLVSFYNNEISEKSEIFDDQFSVERPDGSNFTLKIRSTKLEDSAMYFCASSLAGGNTDTQYFGPGTRLTVL.

This chain links TRBV11-2 with TRBJ1-4; D is unresolved. The CDR3 contains 13 residues. Trimming stripped 6 bases from V and 5 bases from J, with 10 bases between. CDR1 and CDR2 (germline): SGHAT, FQNNGV. The CDR3 spells CASRPLGNEKLFF. CDR3 sequence (DNA): TGTGCCAGCAGACCTTTGGGAAATGAAAAACTGTTTTTT. Looking up the rest from reference TRBV11-2 and TRBJ1-4 gives the full variable domain: EAGVAQSPRYKIIEKRQSVAFWCNPISGHATLYWYQQILGQGPKLLIQFQNNGVVDDSQLPKDRFSAERLKGVDSTLKIQPAKLEDSAVYLCASRPLGNEKLFFGSGTQLSVL.

This chain links TRBV10-3 with TRBJ1-1; D call uncertain. V was cut by 6 bases and J by 1 base, with 12 bases left in between. There are 14 residues in the CDR3. Germline CDR1 ENHRY, CDR2 SYGVKD. CDR3 bases: TGTGCCATCAGCCTAGCAGGCACGAACACTGAAGCTTTCTTT. Amino acids: CAISLAGTNTEAFF.

The chain combines TRBV19 with TRBJ2-6; no clear D gene. Germline V lookup: CDR1 LNHDA, CDR2 SQIVND (reference sequence). The CDR3 spans 14 residues. V lost 4 bases and J lost 0, with 4 bases in between. CDR3 sequence reads: CASSTASGANVLTF. The CDR3 nucleotides are TGTGCCAGTAGTACAGCCTCTGGGGCCAACGTCCTGACTTTC.

The chain links TRBV6-5 to TRBJ2-7; D not certain. V lost 2 bases and J 11 bases, leaving 13 bases between the germline ends. The CDR3 is 12 amino acids. Germline V gene sequence: CDR1 MNHEY, CDR2 SVGAGI. CDR3 in amino acids: CASSYEMAAKYF. The CDR3 region has the DNA TGTGCCAGCAGTTACGAGATGGCCGCAAAGTACTTC.

The V and J genes are TRBV5-1 and TRBJ2-7; D may be TRBD1 (5 bases). In germline, CDR1 is SGHRS, CDR2 YFSETQ. Trimming shortened V by 0 bases and J by 12 bases, and 13 bases separated the two germline ends. The CDR3 covers 12 residues. As DNA, the CDR3 is TGCGCCAGCAGCTTGGTGGACACAGACAGGTACTTC. This gives the protein CASSLVDTDRYF. The entire variable domain, with the rest obtained from reference TRBV5-1 and TRBJ2-7, is as follows: KAGVTQTPRYLIKTRGQQVTLSCSPISGHRSVSWYQQTPGQGLQFLFEYFSETQRNKGNFPGRFSGRQFSNSRSEMNVSTLELGDSALYLCASSLVDTDRYFGPGTRLTVT.

The chain has TRBV19 and TRBJ2-5; D may be TRBD1 or TRBD2 (6 bases each). The germline V gene encodes CDR1 LNHDA and CDR2 SQIVND (reference sequence). Trimming took off 0 bases at V and 7 bases at J, with 21 bases between the two ends. The CDR3 covers 17 residues. Written as DNA, the CDR3 is TGTGCCAGTAGTATAGAGGACAGACGCGGGGCCCCTGGGACCCAGTACTTC. Amino acids: CASSIEDRRGAPGTQYF.

V gene TRBV27 combines with J gene TRBJ2-2; 7 bases match TRBD2. The CDR3 consists of 14 residues. Trimming cost V 6 bases and J 5 bases; bases outside gene matches: 6. Germline CDR1 reads MNHEY; CDR2 reads SMNVEV (reference sequence). The CDR3 region has the DNA TGTGCCAGCAGGCCAACTAGCGTTACCGGGGAGCTGTTTTTT. Its protein is CASRPTSVTGELFF.

The chain joins TRBV2 to TRBJ2-1; D gene ambiguous. The germline V and J ends were trimmed by 11 bases and 6 bases, with 2 bases remaining between them. The CDR3 totals 8 residues. The V gene's germline CDR1 is SNHLY and CDR2 FYNNEI. CDR3 amino acids: CAPNEQFF. The CDR3 coding sequence is TGTGCCCCCAATGAGCAGTTCTTC.

The chain joins TRBV7-9 to TRBJ1-1, with TRBD1 matching 9 bases. Germline lookup yields CDR1 SEHNR and CDR2 FQNEAQ (reference sequence). The CDR3 sequence is 15 residues long. V lost 5 bases, J lost 1 base, and 5 bases stayed unmatched. CDR3 in amino acids: CASSPNRGPNTEAFF. In DNA form, the CDR3 reads TGTGCCAGCAGCCCAAACAGGGGGCCGAACACTGAAGCTTTCTTT.

The chain carries TRBV14 and TRBJ2-7, with 10 bases lining up with TRBD1. Germline values: CDR1 SGHDN, CDR2 FVKESK. CDR3 length: 15 amino acids. J gave up 4 bases and V 5 bases, and 8 bases lay outside the gene matches. The CDR3 region is CASSIDRGPLYEQYF. The CDR3 DNA follows: TGTGCCAGCAGCATCGACAGGGGGCCCCTGTACGAGCAGTACTTC.

The chain carries TRBV7-9 and TRBJ2-2, with TRBD2 matching over 7 bases. CDR3 length: 17 residues. V was clipped by 4 bases and J by 5 bases; unmatched bases: 13. Per the germline V gene, CDR1 is SEHNR and CDR2 is FQNEAQ (reference sequence). CDR3 DNA sequence: TGTGCCAGCAGCTCGCTGGGGGAGCGGGGCAGAACCGGGGAGCTGTTTTTT. It codes for CASSSLGERGRTGELFF.

The CDR3 loop reads CASSQDHSAGSYNEQFF. In DNA, the CDR3 is TGCGCCAGCAGCCAAGATCATTCGGCAGGCTCCTACAATGAGCAGTTCTTC. The rearrangement links TRBV4-3 to TRBJ2-1, with D unresolved. CDR3 length equals 17 residues. The V gene lost 0 bases and the J gene lost 0 bases, with 12 bases spanning the gap. CDR1 is LGHNA and CDR2 is YSLEER in the germline V gene.

The genes are TRBV5-4 and TRBJ1-2; possibly TRBD1 for D (5 bases). The germline V gene has CDR1 SGHNT and CDR2 YYREEE (reference sequence). This CDR3 contains 14 residues. The germline V and J ends were trimmed by 0 bases and 3 bases, with 9 bases remaining between them. The CDR3 sequence is CASSLGQTDYGYTF. The DNA for the CDR3 is TGTGCCAGCAGCTTGGGACAGACAGACTATGGCTACACCTTC. The complete variable domain, with remaining parts taken from reference TRBV5-4 and TRBJ1-2, reads ETGVTQSPTHLIKTRGQQVTLRCSSQSGHNTVSWYQQALGQGPQFIFQYYREEENGRGNFPPRFSGLQFPNYSSELNVNALELDDSALYLCASSLGQTDYGYTFGSGTRLTVV.

This clone was counted once. The J gene is TRBJ1-5, the V gene TRBV7-9; TRBD1 might be the D (5 bases). Between the trimmed V and J ends, which lost 1 base and 4 bases, there was a span of 8 bases. This CDR3 is 14 amino acids long. CDR1 and CDR2 from the germline V gene are SEHNR and FQNEAQ (reference sequence). The CDR3 DNA reads TGTGCCAGCAGCTTAGGCGGGGGAAATCAGCCCCAGCATTTT. This codes for CASSLGGGNQPQHF. The entire variable domain, with the rest obtained from reference TRBV7-9 and TRBJ1-5, is as follows: DTGVSQNPRHKITKRGQNVTFRCDPISEHNRLYWYRQTLGQGPEFLTYFQNEAQLEKSRLLSDRFSAERPKGSFSTLEIQRTEQGDSAMYLCASSLGGGNQPQHFGDGTRLSIL.

V gene TRBV15 combines with J gene TRBJ2-7, with 8 bases fitting TRBD2. Per germline, CDR1 LNHNV and CDR2 YYDKDF (reference sequence). Trimming took 3 bases from V and 7 from J; bases not matched to a gene: 8. CDR3 length equals 14 residues. The CDR3: CATSRDPGGGEQYF. Here the CDR3 DNA reads TGTGCCACCAGCAGGGACCCCGGCGGGGGGGAGCAGTACTTC.

The chain has TRBV20-1 and TRBJ2-5; TRBD1 aligns across 8 bases. The trim removed 5 bases at V and 4 bases at J, leaving 0 bases unmatched. The CDR3 length is 11 residues. Germline loops: CDR1 DFQATT, CDR2 SNEGSKA (reference sequence). For the CDR3, the DNA is TGCAGTGCTGGACAGGGAGAGACCCAGTACTTC. This codes for CSAGQGETQYF.

The chain is built from TRBV14 and TRBJ2-7; 7 nucleotides match TRBD2. Per germline, CDR1 SGHDN and CDR2 FVKESK. V shed 6 bases and J 2 bases; nucleotides not matched to a gene: 4. The CDR3 extends over 13 amino acids. For the CDR3, the DNA is TGTGCCAGCAGGGGAGCGGGGACCTACGAGCAGTACTTC. This encodes CASRGAGTYEQYF.

V usage is TRBV18 and J usage is TRBJ1-3; D is possibly TRBD1 (6 bases). Germline V gives CDR1 KGHSH, CDR2 LQKENI. The CDR3 loop spans 15 amino acids. Trimming stripped 6 bases from V and 0 bases from J, with 12 bases between. The CDR3 sequence: CASSWDTSSGNTIYF. The CDR3 DNA reads TGTGCCAGCTCTTGGGACACGAGCTCTGGAAACACCATATATTTT.

This chain uses TRBV5-1 with TRBJ2-7, with D tentatively TRBD1 (5 bases). The germline V gene has CDR1 SGHRS and CDR2 YFSETQ. This CDR3 has 15 residues. V lost 0 bases and J 6 bases, leaving 16 bases between the germline ends. Here the CDR3 DNA reads TGCGCCAGCAGCTTGGAGGGCAGGGTGCTCGGCGAGCAGTACTTC. Its translation: CASSLEGRVLGEQYF.